A single sample gave rise to the 28 T cell receptor beta chains below, sequenced in a study of cytomegalovirus exposure and HLA in healthy donors. Primers: 60 Vbeta forward and 13 Jbeta reverse. Libraries were prepared by immunoSEQ multiplex PCR; TCRdb keeps only in-frame clonotypes and omits some of them. The data contain tens of thousands of clones, about four fifths of them seen just once; the ten biggest clones take up around 1.9%. Sample: PBMCs. The source is a man aged 18-30 years in good health and CMV-seronegative.

The chain joins TRBV7-9 to TRBJ1-1, with D perhaps TRBD1 (5 bases). Trimming stripped 6 bases from V and 1 base from J, with 9 bases between. The CDR3 spans 13 residues. Looked up from germline, CDR1 is SEHNR and CDR2 is FQNEAQ (reference sequence). The CDR3 DNA reads as TGTGCCAGCAGTTTTACAGGGAACACTGAAGCTTTCTTT. Translating it yields CASSFTGNTEAFF.

This sequence joins TRBV5-1 and TRBJ1-4; D is perhaps TRBD1 (6 bases). The CDR3 loop spans 16 amino acids. Germline V gives CDR1 SGHRS, CDR2 YFSETQ. Trimming shortened V by 3 bases and J by 3 bases, and 15 bases separated the two germline ends. The CDR3 DNA reads TGCGCCAGCAGCTCGCGTGGGGGGGCCCCTAATGAAAAACTGTTTTTT. Amino acid sequence: CASSSRGGAPNEKLFF. Drawing the rest from reference TRBV5-1 and TRBJ1-4, the complete variable domain is KAGVTQTPRYLIKTRGQQVTLSCSPISGHRSVSWYQQTPGQGLQFLFEYFSETQRNKGNFPGRFSGRQFSNSRSEMNVSTLELGDSALYLCASSSRGGAPNEKLFFGSGTQLSVL.

The chain recombines TRBV7-2 with TRBJ1-2; perhaps TRBD1 as D (5 bases). Between the trimmed V and J ends, which lost 1 base and 8 bases, there was a span of 17 bases. The germline V gene has CDR1 SGHTA and CDR2 FQGNSA. This CDR3 spans 15 amino acids. The CDR3: CASSLGWRQGDGYTF. The CDR3 region has the DNA TGTGCCAGCAGCTTAGGGTGGCGGCAGGGTGACGGCTACACCTTC.

The chain links TRBV10-2 to TRBJ2-1; 11 positions agree with TRBD1. This CDR3 region has 15 residues. Germline CDR1 is WSHSY and CDR2 is SAAADI. V shed 6 bases and J 6 bases; nucleotides not matched to a gene: 7. As DNA, the CDR3 is TGCGCCAGCAGAGAAACCGGGACAGGGGGCAATGAGCAGTTCTTC. Protein sequence: CASRETGTGGNEQFF.

This rearrangement joins TRBV6-4 to TRBJ1-3; a possible D gene is TRBD1 (6 bases). The CDR3 runs 18 residues. Germline V gives CDR1 MRHNA, CDR2 SNTAGT. V was trimmed by 2 bases and J by 0 bases, leaving 17 bases between them. The CDR3 sequence is CASSDLLGGRDSGNTIYF. CDR3 DNA sequence: TGTGCCAGCAGTGACCTCTTAGGGGGGAGGGACTCTGGAAACACCATATATTTT.

The chain couples TRBV19 to TRBJ2-1; unclear D gene. The length of the CDR3 is 13 residues. Deletions cut 4 bases from V and 6 bases from J, with 10 bases between. Germline V lookup: CDR1 LNHDA, CDR2 SQIVND (reference sequence). The CDR3 DNA sequence: TGTGCCAGTAGTAAGCGCGTCTTCAATGAGCAGTTCTTC. This sequence encodes CASSKRVFNEQFF. Drawing the rest from reference TRBV19 and TRBJ2-1, the complete variable domain is DGGITQSPKYLFRKEGQNVTLSCEQNLNHDAMYWYRQDPGQGLRLIYYSQIVNDFQKGDIAEGYSVSREKKESFPLTVTSAQKNPTAFYLCASSKRVFNEQFFGPGTRLTVL.

The V gene is TRBV4-2, the J gene TRBJ2-1; D gene uncertain. The CDR3 is made up of 16 amino acids. Trimming stripped 0 bases from V and 0 bases from J, with 9 bases between. The germline gives CDR1 LGHNA, CDR2 YNFKEQ. The CDR3 coding sequence is TGTGCCAGCAGCCAAGATTGGGCAGGCTCCTACAATGAGCAGTTCTTC. It encodes CASSQDWAGSYNEQFF.

The chain joins TRBV21-1 to TRBJ2-1; the table names TRBD1, a call not compared with the DNA. TRBV21-1 corresponds to a pseudogene. The CDR3 has 17 amino acids. The CDR3 coding sequence is TGTGCCAGCAGCAAAGATTTTTACAGTAAAACTTACAATGAGCAGTTCTTC. Translated, it gives CASSKDFYSKTYNEQFF.

CDR3 protein: CASSQEGLVGDTQYF. The CDR3 DNA follows: TGCGCCAGCAGCCAGGAGGGGTTAGTCGGAGATACGCAGTATTTT. The V and J genes are TRBV4-3 and TRBJ2-3, with a tentative D call TRBD2 (6 bases). With 3 bases removed from V and 5 bases from J, the gap between germline ends came to 15 bases. Germline CDR1 is LGHNA and CDR2 is YSLEER. This CDR3 has 15 residues.

V is TRBV13 and J is TRBJ2-3, with 9 bases that match TRBD1. J gave up 3 bases and V 5 bases, and 15 bases lay outside the gene matches. From germline, CDR1 is PRHDT and CDR2 FYEKMQ (reference sequence). This CDR3 contains 18 residues. CDR3 DNA: TGTGCCAGCAGCGGAGGGACAGGGTTTTTTGGAGGTACAGATACGCAGTATTTT. It yields the protein CASSGGTGFFGGTDTQYF.

V is TRBV18 and J is TRBJ2-4, with D possibly matching TRBD1 (7 bases). The CDR3 spans 15 residues. Germline-derived CDR1 and CDR2 are KGHSH and LQKENI. Trimming removed 2 bases from V and 5 bases from J, with 13 bases in between. The CDR3 DNA sequence: TGTGCCAGCTCACCAAAAGGCAGGGGGGAAAACATTCAGTACTTC. Translated, it gives CASSPKGRGENIQYF.

The chain recombines TRBV5-1 with TRBJ2-7, with 7 positions matching TRBD2. Germline CDR1 and CDR2: SGHRS and YFSETQ. With V trimmed by 0 bases and J by 3 bases, 15 bases remained unmatched. CDR3 size: 18 residues. CDR3: CASSLGFLSGGSRYEQYF. The CDR3 DNA follows: TGCGCCAGCAGCTTGGGTTTTCTGTCTGGCGGGAGTCGCTACGAGCAGTACTTC.

This rearrangement joins TRBV5-1 to TRBJ1-3; no clear D. V lost 6 bases to trimming and J lost 1 base, with 11 bases between them. This CDR3 spans 14 amino acids. Per the germline V gene, CDR1 is SGHRS and CDR2 is YFSETQ. The CDR3 loop is CASKEASSGNTIYF. Here the CDR3 DNA reads TGCGCCAGCAAAGAAGCGAGTTCTGGAAACACCATATATTTT.

This clone was seen just once. The chain carries TRBV7-9 and TRBJ1-2; D gene unclear. The germline gives CDR1 SEHNR, CDR2 FQNEAQ (reference sequence). V was cut by 3 bases and J by 8 bases, with 22 bases left in between. This CDR3 has 16 residues. The CDR3 loop is CASSFRWEGSFKGYTF. In nucleotides, the CDR3 is TGTGCCAGCAGCTTCCGCTGGGAGGGCTCGTTCAAGGGCTACACCTTC.

The chain combines TRBV30 with TRBJ2-6; tentatively, D is TRBD2 (5 bases). The CDR3 extends over 14 amino acids. Trimming took off 3 bases at V and 2 bases at J, with 8 bases between the two ends. The V gene's germline CDR1 is GTSNPN and CDR2 SVGIG (reference sequence). Here the CDR3 DNA reads TGTGCCTGGAGCTGGACTGCTGGGGCCAACGTCCTGACTTTC. This translates into CAWSWTAGANVLTF. Full variable domain (outside the CDR3, taken from reference TRBV30 and TRBJ2-6): SQTIHQWPATLVQPVGSPLSLECTVEGTSNPNLYWYRQAAGRGLQLLFYSVGIGQISSEVPQNLSASRPQDRQFILSSKKLLLSDSGFYLCAWSWTAGANVLTFGAGSRLTVL.

The chain links TRBV28 to TRBJ2-5; 8 nucleotides line up with TRBD2. With 6 bases clipped from V and 4 bases from J, the junction kept 4 bases outside the gene matches. This CDR3 contains 13 residues. Germline loops: CDR1 MDHEN, CDR2 SYDVKM. The chain's CDR3 is CASRGTSGETQYF. The DNA for the CDR3 is TGTGCCAGCAGAGGTACTAGCGGAGAGACCCAGTACTTC.

The chain has TRBV7-8 and TRBJ2-1; 8 nucleotides line up with TRBD2. V lost 5 bases to trimming and J lost 2 bases; unmatched junction nucleotides: 5. CDR1 is SGHVS, CDR2 FQNEAQ, per germline. CDR3 length: 15 amino acids. The CDR3 protein is CASSPTSGAYNEQFF. CDR3 in DNA: TGTGCCAGCAGCCCCACTAGCGGAGCCTACAATGAGCAGTTCTTC.

This chain joins TRBV6-5 and TRBJ1-3, with 9 positions matching TRBD1. The CDR3 spans 14 residues. Per germline, CDR1 MNHEY and CDR2 SVGAGI. V dropped 6 bases and J dropped 4; count of bases not matched to a gene: 4. The CDR3 DNA reads TGTGCCAGCAGGGGGACAGGGTCGGGAAACACCATATATTTT. It is translated as CASRGTGSGNTIYF.

The gene calls are TRBV19 and TRBJ2-1; 15 nucleotides agree with TRBD2. The trim removed 3 bases at V and 5 bases at J, leaving 5 bases unmatched. The germline V gene encodes CDR1 LNHDA and CDR2 SQIVND (reference sequence). The CDR3 covers 17 residues. CDR3 coding DNA: TGTGCCAGTAGTATCGGGACTAGCGGGAGGTTCCACAATGAGCAGTTCTTC. Amino acid sequence: CASSIGTSGRFHNEQFF.

The chain links TRBV7-2 to TRBJ2-5; D is unclear. V gave up 5 bases and J gave up 1 base, with 11 bases separating them. The CDR3 runs to 14 residues. Germline V gene data show CDR1 as SGHTA and CDR2 as FQGNSA. CDR3 loop: CASSPRSSQETQYF. CDR3 in DNA: TGTGCCAGCAGCCCCCGGAGCAGCCAAGAGACCCAGTACTTC.

The genes are TRBV6-5 and TRBJ2-7; 9 nucleotides line up with TRBD2. The CDR3 consists of 15 residues. V dropped 7 bases and J dropped 2; count of bases not matched to a gene: 9. Germline CDR1 MNHEY, CDR2 SVGAGI. Here the CDR3 reads CASTPFAGGPYEQYF. For the CDR3, the DNA is TGTGCCAGCACCCCCTTTGCGGGAGGGCCCTACGAGCAGTACTTC.

V and J are TRBV27 and TRBJ1-6, with 8 nucleotides matching TRBD1. Per germline, CDR1 MNHEY and CDR2 SMNVEV (reference sequence). This CDR3 is built from 15 residues. The V segment lost 2 bases and the J segment 8 bases; nucleotides outside the gene matches: 5. CDR3 sequence reads: CASSLRQGAHSPLHF. The CDR3 nucleotides read TGTGCCAGCAGTTTACGGCAGGGGGCACATTCACCCCTCCACTTT.

V is TRBV5-6 and J is TRBJ2-5; unclear D gene. Germline loops: CDR1 SGHDT, CDR2 YYEEEE. The CDR3 has 14 amino acids. V was trimmed by 5 bases and J by 2 bases, leaving 13 bases between them. The CDR3 here is CASSYDTTQETQYF. CDR3 nucleotides: TGTGCCAGCAGTTACGACACCACTCAAGAGACCCAGTACTTC. Full variable domain (outside the CDR3, taken from reference TRBV5-6 and TRBJ2-5): DAGVTQSPTHLIKTRGQQVTLRCSPKSGHDTVSWYQQALGQGPQFIFQYYEEEERQRGNFPDRFSGHQFPNYSSELNVNALLLGDSALYLCASSYDTTQETQYFGPGTRLLVL.

V usage is TRBV4-1 and J usage is TRBJ1-5, with TRBD1 matching 7 bases. The V gene's germline CDR1 is MGHRA and CDR2 YSYEKL. The CDR3 is 19 residues long. Trimming cost V 0 bases and J 3 bases; bases outside gene matches: 14. CDR3 bases: TGCGCCAGCAGCCAAGAAGGCCCCGTCGAAACAGGGGCCAATCAGCCCCAGCATTTT. Translation gives CASSQEGPVETGANQPQHF.

The V and J genes are TRBV6-1 and TRBJ1-1; no clear D gene. This CDR3 contains 15 residues. Germline V CDR1 and CDR2: MNHNS, SASEGT. The V end lost 1 base, the J end lost 1 base, and 10 bases lay between the germline ends. CDR3 amino acids: CASSEVGAGNTEAFF. CDR3 in DNA: TGTGCCAGCAGTGAAGTGGGAGCAGGGAACACTGAAGCTTTCTTT.

V is TRBV29-1 and J is TRBJ2-5; 13 bases agree with TRBD2. V gave up 7 bases and J gave up 5 bases; unmatched junction bases: 10. The CDR3 consists of 15 residues. The germline V gene encodes CDR1 SQVTM and CDR2 ANQGSEA. The CDR3 DNA reads TGCAGCGGAACCGGGACTAGCGGGATCGGGGAGACCCAGTACTTC. As protein: CSGTGTSGIGETQYF.

This clone was counted a single time. The chain recombines TRBV6-5 with TRBJ1-2; 7 positions agree with TRBD1. From germline, CDR1 is MNHEY and CDR2 SVGAGI. V was pared by 5 bases and J by 4 bases, with 4 bases of the junction left unmatched. The CDR3 runs 13 residues. The CDR3 sequence is CASSEDRVYGYTF. For the CDR3, the DNA is TGTGCCAGCAGTGAAGACAGGGTCTATGGCTACACCTTC.

The chain is built from TRBV7-9 and TRBJ1-2; possibly TRBD1 for D (5 bases). Germline values: CDR1 SEHNR, CDR2 FQNEAQ (reference sequence). V lost 3 bases to trimming and J lost 8 bases, with 13 bases between them. There are 13 residues in the CDR3. The DNA for the CDR3 is TGTGCCAGCAGCTTTGGCAGGGCGGAAGGCTACACCTTC. Translating gives CASSFGRAEGYTF.